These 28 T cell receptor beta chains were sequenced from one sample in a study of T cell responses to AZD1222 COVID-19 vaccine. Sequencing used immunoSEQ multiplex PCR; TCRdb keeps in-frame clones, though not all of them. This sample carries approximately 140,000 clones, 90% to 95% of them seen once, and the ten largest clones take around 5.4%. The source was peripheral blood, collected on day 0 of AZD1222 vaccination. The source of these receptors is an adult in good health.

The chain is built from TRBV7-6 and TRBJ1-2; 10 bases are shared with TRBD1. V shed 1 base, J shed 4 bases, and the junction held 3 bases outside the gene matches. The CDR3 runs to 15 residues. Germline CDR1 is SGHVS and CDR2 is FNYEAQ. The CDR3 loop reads CASSLGDRGPYGYTF. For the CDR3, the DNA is TGTGCCAGCAGCTTAGGGGACAGGGGACCCTATGGCTACACCTTC.

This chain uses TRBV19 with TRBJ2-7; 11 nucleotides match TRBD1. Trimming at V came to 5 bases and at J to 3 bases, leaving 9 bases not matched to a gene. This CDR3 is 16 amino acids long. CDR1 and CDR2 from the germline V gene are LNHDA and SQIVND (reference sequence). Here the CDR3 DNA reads TGTGCCAGTAGTGCCGGGACAGGGGGTTCGGGCTACGAGCAGTACTTC. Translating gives CASSAGTGGSGYEQYF.

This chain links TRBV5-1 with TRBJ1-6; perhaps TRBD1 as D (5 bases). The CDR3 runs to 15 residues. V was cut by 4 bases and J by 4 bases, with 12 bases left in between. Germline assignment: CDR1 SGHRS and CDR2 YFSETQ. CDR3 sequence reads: CASSAGTVYNSPLHF. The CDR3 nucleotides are TGCGCCAGCAGCGCGGGGACGGTGTATAATTCACCCCTCCACTTT.

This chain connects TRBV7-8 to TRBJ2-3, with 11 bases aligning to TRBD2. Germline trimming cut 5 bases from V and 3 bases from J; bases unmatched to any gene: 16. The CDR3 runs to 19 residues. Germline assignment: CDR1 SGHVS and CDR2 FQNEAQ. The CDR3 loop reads CASSLILGLAVKGTDTQYF. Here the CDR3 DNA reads TGTGCCAGCAGCCTAATCCTGGGACTAGCGGTAAAGGGGACAGATACGCAGTATTTT.

The CDR3 nucleotides are TGTGCCAGTAGTCTGGGCCGGGGCAATGAGCAGTTCTTC. Its translation is CASSLGRGNEQFF. This chain uses TRBV19 with TRBJ2-1; D possibly corresponds to TRBD2 (5 bases). This CDR3 has 13 amino acids. Germline V gene data show CDR1 as LNHDA and CDR2 as SQIVND (reference sequence). Trimming pared 5 bases from V and 6 bases from J, leaving 11 bases between.

The CDR3 DNA is TGTGCCATCAGTGAAGCGAGGAATCAAGAGACCCAGTACTTC. Translating it yields CAISEARNQETQYF. V and J are TRBV10-3 and TRBJ2-5; D not certain. Trimming shortened V by 3 bases and J by 2 bases, and 10 bases separated the two germline ends. The V gene's germline CDR1 is ENHRY and CDR2 SYGVKD. The CDR3 has 14 amino acids.

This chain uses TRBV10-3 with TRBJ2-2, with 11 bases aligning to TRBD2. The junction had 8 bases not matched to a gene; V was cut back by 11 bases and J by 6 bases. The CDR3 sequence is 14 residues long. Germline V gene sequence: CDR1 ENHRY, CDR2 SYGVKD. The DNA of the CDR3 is TGTGCCTCGAAACTAGCGGGAGACTCCGGGGAGCTGTTTTTT. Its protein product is CASKLAGDSGELFF.

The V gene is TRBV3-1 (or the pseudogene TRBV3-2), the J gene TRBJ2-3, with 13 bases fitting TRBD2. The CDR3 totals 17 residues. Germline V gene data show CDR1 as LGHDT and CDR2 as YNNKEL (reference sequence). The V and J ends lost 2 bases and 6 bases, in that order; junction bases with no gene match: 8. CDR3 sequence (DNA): TGTGCCAGCAGCCAACGGACTAGCGGGAGTAGGATCGATACGCAGTATTTT. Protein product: CASSQRTSGSRIDTQYF.

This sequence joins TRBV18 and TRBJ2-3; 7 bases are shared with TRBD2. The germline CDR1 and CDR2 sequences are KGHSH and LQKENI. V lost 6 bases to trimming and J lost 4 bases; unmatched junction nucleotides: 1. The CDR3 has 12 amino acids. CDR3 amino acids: CASSAGADTQYF. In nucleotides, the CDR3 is TGTGCCAGCTCCGCGGGGGCAGATACGCAGTATTTT.

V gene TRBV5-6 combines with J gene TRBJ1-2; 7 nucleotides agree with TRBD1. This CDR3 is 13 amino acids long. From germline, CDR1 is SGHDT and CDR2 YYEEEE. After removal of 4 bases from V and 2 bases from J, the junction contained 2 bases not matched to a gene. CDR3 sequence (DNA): TGTGCCAGCAGCCCGGGACAGAACTATGGCTACACCTTC. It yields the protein CASSPGQNYGYTF.

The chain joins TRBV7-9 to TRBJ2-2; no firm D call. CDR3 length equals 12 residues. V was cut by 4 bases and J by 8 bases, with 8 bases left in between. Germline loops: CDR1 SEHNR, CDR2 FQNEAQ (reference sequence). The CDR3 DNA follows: TGTGCCAGCAGCTCCTCCAGAGGGGAGCTGTTTTTT. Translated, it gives CASSSSRGELFF.

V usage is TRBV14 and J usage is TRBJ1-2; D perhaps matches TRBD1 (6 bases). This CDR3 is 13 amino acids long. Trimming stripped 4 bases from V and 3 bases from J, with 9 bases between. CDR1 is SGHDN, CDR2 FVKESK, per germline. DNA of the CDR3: TGTGCCAGCAGCCGGGGGGCGTACTATGGCTACACCTTC. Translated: CASSRGAYYGYTF.

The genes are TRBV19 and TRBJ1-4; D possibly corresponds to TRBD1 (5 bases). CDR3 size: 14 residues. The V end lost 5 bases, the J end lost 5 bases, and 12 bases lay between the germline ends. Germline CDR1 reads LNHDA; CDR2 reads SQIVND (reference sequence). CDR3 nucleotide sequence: TGTGCCAGTAGTGTGGGACGGCTGAATGAAAAACTGTTTTTT. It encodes CASSVGRLNEKLFF.

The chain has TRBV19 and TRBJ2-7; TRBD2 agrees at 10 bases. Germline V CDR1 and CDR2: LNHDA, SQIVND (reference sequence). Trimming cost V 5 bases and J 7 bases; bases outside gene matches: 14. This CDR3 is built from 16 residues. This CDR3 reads CASSLLAGPGIGEQYF. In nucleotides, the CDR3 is TGTGCCAGTAGTCTACTAGCGGGACCAGGGATTGGGGAGCAGTACTTC. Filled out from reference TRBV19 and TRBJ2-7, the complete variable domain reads DGGITQSPKYLFRKEGQNVTLSCEQNLNHDAMYWYRQDPGQGLRLIYYSQIVNDFQKGDIAEGYSVSREKKESFPLTVTSAQKNPTAFYLCASSLLAGPGIGEQYFGPGTRLTVT.

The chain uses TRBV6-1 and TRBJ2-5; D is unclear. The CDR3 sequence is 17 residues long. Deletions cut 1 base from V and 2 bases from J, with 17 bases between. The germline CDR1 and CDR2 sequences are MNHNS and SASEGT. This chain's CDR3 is CASSEGLGSNLQETQYF. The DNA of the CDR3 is TGTGCCAGCAGTGAAGGGCTAGGTTCGAACCTTCAAGAGACCCAGTACTTC.

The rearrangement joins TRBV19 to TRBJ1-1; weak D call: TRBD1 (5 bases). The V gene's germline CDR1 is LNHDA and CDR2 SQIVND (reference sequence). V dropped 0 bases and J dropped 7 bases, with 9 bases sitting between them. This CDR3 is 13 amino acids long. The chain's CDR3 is CASSIDGDVEAFF. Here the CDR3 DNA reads TGTGCCAGTAGTATAGATGGGGACGTTGAAGCTTTCTTT.

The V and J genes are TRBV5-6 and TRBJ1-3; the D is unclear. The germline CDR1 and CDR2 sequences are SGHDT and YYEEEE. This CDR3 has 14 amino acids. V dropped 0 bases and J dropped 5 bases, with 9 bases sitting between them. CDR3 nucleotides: TGTGCCAGCAGCTTGGGTGGGAGTAGAAACACCATATATTTT. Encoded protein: CASSLGGSRNTIYF. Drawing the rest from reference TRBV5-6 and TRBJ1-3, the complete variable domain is DAGVTQSPTHLIKTRGQQVTLRCSPKSGHDTVSWYQQALGQGPQFIFQYYEEEERQRGNFPDRFSGHQFPNYSSELNVNALLLGDSALYLCASSLGGSRNTIYFGEGSWLTVV.

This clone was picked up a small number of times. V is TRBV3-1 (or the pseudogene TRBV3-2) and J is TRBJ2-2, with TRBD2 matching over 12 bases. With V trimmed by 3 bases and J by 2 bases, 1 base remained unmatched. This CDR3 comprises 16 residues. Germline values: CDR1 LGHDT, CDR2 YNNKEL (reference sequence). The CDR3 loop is CASSQTSGRNTGELFF. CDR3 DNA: TGTGCCAGCAGCCAGACTAGCGGGAGAAACACCGGGGAGCTGTTTTTT.

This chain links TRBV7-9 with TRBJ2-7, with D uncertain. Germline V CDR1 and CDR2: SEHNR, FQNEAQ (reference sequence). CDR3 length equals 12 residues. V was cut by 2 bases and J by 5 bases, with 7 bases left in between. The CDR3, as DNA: TGTGCCAGCAGCTTAAGGGTCCACGAGCAGTACTTC. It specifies CASSLRVHEQYF.

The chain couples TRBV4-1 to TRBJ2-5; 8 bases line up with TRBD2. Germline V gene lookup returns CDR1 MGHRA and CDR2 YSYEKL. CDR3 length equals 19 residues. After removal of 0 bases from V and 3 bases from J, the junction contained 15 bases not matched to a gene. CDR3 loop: CASSQDKILSGGRKETQYF. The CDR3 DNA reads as TGCGCCAGCAGCCAAGATAAAATTCTGAGCGGGGGCCGAAAAGAGACCCAGTACTTC.

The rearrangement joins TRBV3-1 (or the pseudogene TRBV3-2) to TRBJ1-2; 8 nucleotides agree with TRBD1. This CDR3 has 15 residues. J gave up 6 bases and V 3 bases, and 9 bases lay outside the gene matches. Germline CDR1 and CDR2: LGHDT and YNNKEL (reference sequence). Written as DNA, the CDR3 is TGTGCCAGCAGCCAGGCCACCGGGACAGGTCATGGCTACACCTTC. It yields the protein CASSQATGTGHGYTF.

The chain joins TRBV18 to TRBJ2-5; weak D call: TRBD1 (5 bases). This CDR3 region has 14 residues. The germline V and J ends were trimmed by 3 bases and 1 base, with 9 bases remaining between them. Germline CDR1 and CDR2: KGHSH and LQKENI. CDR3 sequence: CASSPQGTQETQYF. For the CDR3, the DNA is TGTGCCAGCTCACCCCAGGGAACCCAAGAGACCCAGTACTTC.

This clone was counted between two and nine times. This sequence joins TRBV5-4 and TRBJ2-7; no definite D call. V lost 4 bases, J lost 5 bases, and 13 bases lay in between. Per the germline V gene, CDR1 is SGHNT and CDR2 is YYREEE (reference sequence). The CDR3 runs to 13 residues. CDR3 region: CASSPTDRNEQYF. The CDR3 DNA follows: TGTGCCAGCAGCCCGACCGATCGAAACGAGCAGTACTTC.

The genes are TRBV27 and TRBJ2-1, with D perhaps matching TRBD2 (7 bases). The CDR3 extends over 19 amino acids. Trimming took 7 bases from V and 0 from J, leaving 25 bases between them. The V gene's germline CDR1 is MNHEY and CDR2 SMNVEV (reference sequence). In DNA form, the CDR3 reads TGTGCCAGCAAGGCCAGGGGAGGGGGTCACACTAGCTCCTACAATGAGCAGTTCTTC. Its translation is CASKARGGGHTSSYNEQFF.

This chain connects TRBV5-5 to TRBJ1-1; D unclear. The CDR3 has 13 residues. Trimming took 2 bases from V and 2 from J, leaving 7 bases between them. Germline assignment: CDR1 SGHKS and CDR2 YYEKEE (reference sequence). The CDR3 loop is CASSFVGNTEAFF. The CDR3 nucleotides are TGTGCCAGCAGCTTCGTGGGAAACACTGAAGCTTTCTTT.

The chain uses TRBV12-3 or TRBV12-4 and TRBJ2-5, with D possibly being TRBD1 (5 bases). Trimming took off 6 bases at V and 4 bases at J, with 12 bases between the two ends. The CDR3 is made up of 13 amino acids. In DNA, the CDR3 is TGTGCCAGCAGGCAGGGTTATGGAGAGACCCAGTACTTC. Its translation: CASRQGYGETQYF.

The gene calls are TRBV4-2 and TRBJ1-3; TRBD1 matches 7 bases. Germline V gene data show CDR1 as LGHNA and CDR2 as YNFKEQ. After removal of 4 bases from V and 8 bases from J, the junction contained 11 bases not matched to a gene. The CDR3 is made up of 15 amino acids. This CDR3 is CASSPLQGRGDTIYF. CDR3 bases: TGTGCCAGCAGCCCGCTACAGGGGAGAGGGGACACCATATATTTT.

CDR3 sequence (DNA): TGTGCCAGCAGCGTAGCACCGCACACCGAAGAGACCCAGTACTTC. Translated, it gives CASSVAPHTEETQYF. This sequence joins TRBV9 and TRBJ2-5, with D hard to call. Per the germline V gene, CDR1 is SGDLS and CDR2 is YYNGEE. This CDR3 contains 15 residues. The ends were cut back, 0 bases at V and 3 bases at J, with 12 bases in the middle.